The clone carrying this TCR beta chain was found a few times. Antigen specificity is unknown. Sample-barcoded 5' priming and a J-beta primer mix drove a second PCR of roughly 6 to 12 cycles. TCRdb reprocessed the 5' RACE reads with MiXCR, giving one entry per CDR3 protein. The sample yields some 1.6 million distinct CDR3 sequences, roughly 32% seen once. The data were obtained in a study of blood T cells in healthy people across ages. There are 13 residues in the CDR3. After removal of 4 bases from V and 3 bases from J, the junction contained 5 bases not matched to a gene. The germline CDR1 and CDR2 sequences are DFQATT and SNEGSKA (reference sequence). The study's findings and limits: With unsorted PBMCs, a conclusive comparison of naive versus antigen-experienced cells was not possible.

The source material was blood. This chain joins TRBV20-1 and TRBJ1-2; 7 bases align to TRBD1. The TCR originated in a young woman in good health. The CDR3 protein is CSATVGQDYGYTF. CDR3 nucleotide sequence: TGCAGTGCTACGGTAGGACAGGACTATGGCTACACCTTC.